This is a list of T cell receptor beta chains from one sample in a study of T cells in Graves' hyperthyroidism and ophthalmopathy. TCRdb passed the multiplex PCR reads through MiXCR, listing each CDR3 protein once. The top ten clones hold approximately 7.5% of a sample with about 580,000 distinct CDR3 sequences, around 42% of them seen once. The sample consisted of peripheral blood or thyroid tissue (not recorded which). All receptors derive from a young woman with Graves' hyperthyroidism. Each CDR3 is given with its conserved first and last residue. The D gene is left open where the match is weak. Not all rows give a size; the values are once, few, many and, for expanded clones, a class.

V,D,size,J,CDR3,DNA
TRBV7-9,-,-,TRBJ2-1,CASSLGPRYNEQFF,TGTGCCAGCAGCTTAGGCCCCAGGTACAATGAGCAGTTCTTC
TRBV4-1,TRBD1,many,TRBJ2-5,CASSHLGTVLETQYF,TGCGCCAGCAGCCACCTTGGGACAGTCCTAGAGACCCAGTACTTC
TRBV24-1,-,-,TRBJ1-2,CATSEQGGDYTF,TGTGCCACCAGTGAACAGGGTGGGGACTACACCTTC
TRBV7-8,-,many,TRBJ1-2,CASSFSGIRVGTPLWGYGYTF,TGTGCCAGCAGCTTCTCGGGGATAAGGGTTGGGACACCCCTATGGGGCTATGGCTACACCTTC
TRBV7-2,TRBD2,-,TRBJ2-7,CASSSSRLAGSYEQYF,TGTGCCAGCAGCTCATCCCGACTAGCGGGGTCCTACGAGCAGTACTTC
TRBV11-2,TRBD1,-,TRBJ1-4,CASSEGQTNEKLFF,TGTGCCAGCAGCGAGGGACAGACCAATGAAAAACTGTTTTTT
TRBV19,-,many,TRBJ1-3,CASSIQGNTIYF,TGTGCCAGCAGCATACAGGGAAACACCATATATTTT
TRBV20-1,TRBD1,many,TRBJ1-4,CSALQGSSAEKLFF,TGCAGTGCGCTACAGGGGTCCTCTGCGGAAAAACTGTTTTTT
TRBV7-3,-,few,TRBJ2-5,CASSLSPGAVETQYF,TGTGCCAGCAGCTTATCCCCAGGGGCAGTGGAGACCCAGTACTTC
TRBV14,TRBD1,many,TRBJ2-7,CASSQELWDRSYEQYF,TGTGCCAGCAGCCAAGAATTATGGGACAGGTCCTACGAGCAGTACTTC
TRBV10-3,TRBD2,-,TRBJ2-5,CATLTGTSGSYQETQYF,TGTGCCACCTTGACCGGGACTAGCGGGAGTTACCAAGAGACCCAGTACTTC
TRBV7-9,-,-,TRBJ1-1,CASSLGDGYTEAFF,TGTGCCAGCAGCTTGGGGGACGGCTACACTGAAGCTTTCTTT
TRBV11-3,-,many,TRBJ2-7,CASSQSGPMGYEQYF,TGTGCCAGCAGCCAAAGCGGTCCCATGGGGTACGAGCAGTACTTC
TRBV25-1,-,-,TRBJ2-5,CASSGGVTSSRDRQETQYF,TGTGCCAGCAGTGGGGGCGTGACTAGCAGCAGGGACAGACAAGAGACCCAGTACTTC
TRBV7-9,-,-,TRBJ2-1,CASSSQSSGYNEQFF,TGTGCCAGCAGCTCCCAGAGTAGCGGCTACAATGAGCAGTTCTTC
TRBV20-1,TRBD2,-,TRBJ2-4,CSAPRPGGNIQYF,TGCAGTGCCCCCCGGCCGGGGGGAAACATTCAGTACTTC
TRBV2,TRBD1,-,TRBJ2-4,CASAGQGLNIQYF,TGTGCCAGCGCGGGACAGGGGTTGAACATTCAGTACTTC
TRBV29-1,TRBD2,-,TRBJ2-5,CSPSGHEETQYF,TGCAGTCCTAGCGGGCACGAAGAGACCCAGTACTTC
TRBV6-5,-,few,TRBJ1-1,CASSYSPRVSPTEAFF,TGTGCCAGCAGTTACTCCCCCCGAGTATCGCCCACTGAAGCTTTCTTT
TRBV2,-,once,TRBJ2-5,CASSERASQETQYF,TGTGCCAGCAGTGAGCGGGCTAGTCAAGAGACCCAGTACTTC
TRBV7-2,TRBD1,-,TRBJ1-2,CASSLRTGQAGYTF,TGTGCCAGCAGCCTGAGGACAGGCCAGGCAGGCTACACCTTC
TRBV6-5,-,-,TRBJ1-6,CASSYGGLTANSPLHF,TGTGCCAGCAGTTACGGGGGCTTGACAGCCAATTCACCCCTCCACTTT
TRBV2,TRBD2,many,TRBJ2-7,CASRRTSGYEQYF,TGTGCCAGCAGAAGGACTAGCGGGTACGAGCAGTACTTC
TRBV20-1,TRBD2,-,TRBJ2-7,CSARGVGTSGTYEQYF,TGCAGTGCTAGAGGTGTAGGGACTAGCGGGACCTACGAGCAGTACTTC
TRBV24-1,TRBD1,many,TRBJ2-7,CATSDGPDRWYEQYF,TGTGCCACCAGTGACGGCCCGGACAGGTGGTACGAGCAGTACTTC